These T cell receptor beta chains were read from a single sample in a study of T cell responses to AZD1222 COVID-19 vaccine. Using immunoSEQ multiplex PCR, the repertoire was profiled, and TCRdb retains in-frame clones only, with some absent. The repertoire holds roughly 130,000 clones, 80% to 95% seen once, with roughly 3.9% in the top ten. Material: peripheral blood, obtained 28 days after the second AZD1222 dose. These receptor sequences come from an adult who received the AZD1222 COVID-19 vaccine. Each CDR3 is given with its conserved first and last residue. A D gene is named only where the DNA matches it firmly. Clone size is shown for a subset of rows, as once, few, many or a class of expanded clone.

j_gene	d_gene	abundance	v_gene	CDR3aa	CDR3nt
TRBJ1-6	-	-	TRBV29-1	CSVERLTDNSPLHF	TGCAGCGTTGAAAGACTTACGGACAATTCACCCCTCCACTTT
TRBJ2-5	TRBD1	-	TRBV5-1	CASSPSGQGMETQYF	TGCGCCAGCAGCCCATCGGGACAGGGGATGGAGACCCAGTACTTC
TRBJ1-6	-	once	TRBV15	CATSSSGPPNSPLHF	TGTGCCACCAGCTCTTCCGGACCGCCTAATTCACCCCTCCACTTT
TRBJ2-3	TRBD1	-	TRBV18	CASSPGQGIGTQYF	TGTGCCAGCTCCCCTGGACAGGGGATTGGGACGCAGTATTTT
TRBJ1-2	-	-	TRBV6-2/TRBV6-3	CASSLGRDYGYTF	TGTGCCAGCAGTCTTGGGAGGGACTATGGCTACACCTTC
TRBJ1-2	-	-	TRBV18	CASSPEGGPNYGYTF	TGTGCCAGCTCACCAGAAGGGGGACCTAACTATGGCTACACCTTC
TRBJ1-4	-	-	TRBV7-2	CASSRAATNEKLFF	TGTGCCAGCAGCCGCGCTGCAACTAATGAAAAACTGTTTTTT
TRBJ2-1	TRBD2	-	TRBV4-3	CASSQGPGLAGGGFF	TGCGCCAGCAGCCAGGGTCCGGGACTAGCGGGTGGGGGGTTCTTC
TRBJ2-1	TRBD2	-	TRBV29-1	CSVGLAGVNEQFF	TGCAGCGTTGGACTAGCGGGAGTGAATGAGCAGTTCTTC
TRBJ2-5	TRBD2	-	TRBV7-8	CASSLGARESAQYF	TGTGCCAGCAGCTTAGGAGCGCGGGAGAGTGCCCAGTACTTC
TRBJ1-4	-	-	TRBV28	CAVGGLRGLTNEKLFF	TGTGCCGTCGGGGGGCTCCGGGGGTTGACTAATGAAAAACTGTTTTTT
TRBJ2-4	-	-	TRBV11-2	CASSAPRGTSVRNIQYF	TGTGCCAGCAGCGCCCCTCGCGGGACATCAGTAAGGAACATTCAGTACTTC
TRBJ1-5	-	-	TRBV7-9	CASSSINQPQHF	TGTGCCAGCAGCAGCATCAATCAGCCCCAGCATTTT
TRBJ1-1	-	-	TRBV5-5	CASSLSGDTEAFF	TGTGCCAGCAGCTTGTCAGGGGACACTGAAGCTTTCTTT
TRBJ1-1	-	-	TRBV12-3/TRBV12-4	CASSFGGRTEAFF	TGTGCCAGCAGTTTCGGGGGGAGGACTGAAGCTTTCTTT
TRBJ1-2	-	-	TRBV12-3/TRBV12-4	CATATGFNYGYTF	TGTGCCACCGCGACCGGTTTCAACTATGGCTACACCTTC
TRBJ2-2	TRBD2	-	TRBV5-6	CASSFTLGLAANTGELFF	TGTGCCAGCAGCTTTACTCTGGGACTAGCCGCCAACACCGGGGAGCTGTTTTTT
TRBJ1-4	-	few	TRBV6-5	CASSPIGGVVEKLFF	TGTGCCAGCAGTCCGATCGGGGGCGTAGTCGAAAAACTGTTTTTT
TRBJ2-2	TRBD2	-	TRBV2	CASSGTSGRGMTGELFF	TGTGCCAGCAGTGGGACTAGCGGGAGAGGTATGACCGGGGAGCTGTTTTTT
TRBJ2-7	TRBD2	-	TRBV12-3/TRBV12-4	CASKLAGSYEQYF	TGTGCCAGCAAACTAGCGGGGTCCTACGAGCAGTACTTC
TRBJ2-7	-	-	TRBV5-1	CASSLQTSTAEQYF	TGCGCCAGCAGCCTACAGACTAGTACGGCCGAGCAGTACTTC
TRBJ2-7	-	-	TRBV5-8	CASSLTGYEQYF	TGTGCCAGCAGCCTAACTGGCTACGAGCAGTACTTC
TRBJ1-5	-	-	TRBV6-1	CASSERAGNQPQHF	TGTGCCAGCAGTGAAAGGGCAGGGAATCAGCCCCAGCATTTT
TRBJ2-5	-	-	TRBV5-1	CASSLAPAETQYF	TGCGCCAGCAGCTTGGCTCCCGCTGAGACCCAGTACTTC
TRBJ2-1	TRBD2	-	TRBV7-9	CASSLALAGTYNEQFF	TGTGCCAGCAGCTTAGCCCTAGCGGGAACCTACAATGAGCAGTTCTTC
TRBJ2-1	TRBD2	-	TRBV28	CASSTLAGEEQFF	TGTGCCAGCAGTACACTAGCGGGAGAAGAGCAGTTCTTC
TRBJ1-2	-	once	TRBV28	CASSSGSYGYTF	TGTGCCAGCAGTTCAGGGTCCTATGGCTACACCTTC
TRBJ1-6	-	-	TRBV6-5	CASRTDNSPLHF	TGTGCCAGCAGGACCGATAATTCACCCCTCCACTTT
TRBJ2-2	-	-	TRBV18	CASSPAVNTGELFF	TGTGCCAGCTCACCAGCAGTGAACACCGGGGAGCTGTTTTTT
TRBJ2-3	TRBD2	-	TRBV6-4	CASKAGQGADTQYF	TGTGCCAGCAAAGCGGGGCAGGGCGCGGATACGCAGTATTTT
TRBJ1-5	TRBD1	once	TRBV6-2/TRBV6-3	CASSHGTENQPQHF	TGTGCCAGCAGTCATGGGACAGAAAATCAGCCCCAGCATTTT
TRBJ2-7	TRBD1	-	TRBV7-2	CASSPSGTGLNEQYF	TGTGCCAGCAGCCCTAGTGGGACAGGGTTAAACGAGCAGTACTTC
TRBJ1-4	-	-	TRBV7-6	CASSPTIREGNEKLFF	TGTGCCAGCAGCCCTACGATCAGGGAAGGGAATGAAAAACTGTTTTTT
TRBJ2-2	-	few	TRBV9	CASSTSWGTGELFF	TGTGCCAGCAGCACATCATGGGGCACCGGGGAGCTGTTTTTT
TRBJ1-2	-	-	TRBV5-1	CASSELGRTGYGYTF	TGCGCCAGCAGCGAACTTGGCCGGACGGGGTATGGCTACACCTTC
TRBJ1-5	-	-	TRBV15	CATSRERGGNQPQHF	TGTGCCACCAGCAGAGAAAGGGGAGGAAATCAGCCCCAGCATTTT
TRBJ1-5	TRBD1	-	TRBV6-5	CASNDRDRWNQPQHF	TGTGCCAGCAACGACCGGGACAGGTGGAATCAGCCCCAGCATTTT
TRBJ1-5	-	-	TRBV27	CALNRDHNQPQHF	TGTGCCCTGAACAGGGACCACAATCAGCCCCAGCATTTT
TRBJ2-7	TRBD2	-	TRBV3-1/TRBV3-2	CASSQALAGGPNPYEQYF	TGTGCCAGCAGCCAAGCCTTAGCGGGAGGGCCCAACCCCTACGAGCAGTACTTC
TRBJ2-7	-	once	TRBV4-3	CASSQDDRPSAREQYF	TGCGCCAGCAGCCAAGATGACAGACCCTCGGCGAGGGAGCAGTACTTC
TRBJ2-3	TRBD2	-	TRBV5-4	CASSPQRGANTDTQYF	TGTGCCAGCAGCCCTCAGCGGGGGGCCAACACAGATACGCAGTATTTT
TRBJ2-1	-	-	TRBV5-1	CASSLIGINEQFF	TGCGCCAGCAGCTTGATCGGCATCAATGAGCAGTTCTTC